This T cell receptor (beta chain) derives from a study of cytomegalovirus exposure and HLA in healthy donors. General observations from the study: Prior analysis indicated that the majority of TCR beta V segments exhibited productivity approximately 87% or approximately 30% of the time. Reportedly, a later analysis found an Asian-associated ancestry cluster had fewer N-insertions than the approximately 700-donor mean. Reports described diagnosis of cytomegalovirus status by the classifier as highly specific and sensitive. Most TCR sequences showed up rarely, but some public TCRs showed up in many donors.

V lost 6 bases to trimming and J lost 11 bases, with 22 bases between them. This CDR3 contains 14 residues. Germline assignment: CDR1 MNHEY and CDR2 SMNVEV (reference sequence). Comments on this clone: Its specificity is unknown.

13 Jbeta primers and 60 Vbeta primers were used for the PCR. TCRdb's copy holds only in-frame clones and misses some; the assay was immunoSEQ multiplex PCR. This sample contains fewer than 100,000 clones. The material sequenced was PBMCs. The sequence derives from a man between 18 and 35 years old in good health and CMV-seropositive. This rearrangement joins TRBV27 to TRBJ1-1; tentatively, D is TRBD1 (6 bases). DNA for the CDR3: TGTGCCAGCAGCTCGATCCAGGGGCCACTCTCCGCTTTCTTT. Translating gives CASSSIQGPLSAFF.